Below, one T cell receptor (beta chain) is given with its context. The sample originates from a study of T cell changes during pregnancy in multiple sclerosis. Trimming at V came to 5 bases and at J to 1 base, leaving 5 bases not matched to a gene. The CDR3 loop spans 16 amino acids. Germline V CDR1 and CDR2: SEHNR, FQNEAQ (reference sequence). Assay used: immunoSEQ multiplex PCR; TCRdb lists only in-frame clones, some missing. The sample includes tens of thousands of clones, around 94% of them seen just once. The chain carries TRBV7-9 and TRBJ2-5; TRBD2 matches 12 bases. The receptor comes from a female donor in good health, enrolled as a control in a pregnancy study. This specimen was peripheral blood, taken in the second trimester of pregnancy. The chain's CDR3 is CASSALGLAGQETQYF. CDR3 in DNA: TGTGCCAGCAGCGCTCTGGGACTAGCGGGCCAAGAGACCCAGTACTTC.